This TCR beta chain emerged from a study of cytomegalovirus exposure and HLA in healthy donors. Study outcomes and limitations: Being indistinguishable, some V segments were excluded, TRBV6-2 and TRBV6-3 among them. Three chains linked to CMV were shown in vitro to be specific for CMV antigens.

This PCR relied on a set of 60 Vbeta primers and 13 Jbeta primers. Data came from immunoSEQ multiplex PCR; TCRdb stores just in-frame clones and leaves some out. The sample consists of 110,000 to 150,000 clones, roughly 79% of them appearing once. This clone was recorded only once. Antigen specificity is unknown. Germline CDR1 SGHVS, CDR2 FQNEAQ. The CDR3 has 16 residues. V lost 2 bases and J lost 4; bases outside the gene matches: 11. The sequence was obtained from a woman in her thirties in good health and CMV-seronegative. The chain recombines TRBV7-8 with TRBJ2-7; 7 bases are a match to TRBD1. Sequenced sample: PBMCs. CDR3 DNA: TGTGCCAGCAGCTTAACCAGGGACAGACTCGGGTACGAGCAGTACTTC. Translating it yields CASSLTRDRLGYEQYF.